Presented here are 25 T cell receptor beta chains from one specimen sequenced in a study of blood T cell repertoires in COVID-19. Only in-frame clones appear in the TCRdb table, and some are missing; sequencing was by immunoSEQ multiplex PCR. The sample records 350,000 to 450,000 clones, around 90% being singletons. Sequenced material: peripheral blood. The receptors originated from a human donor in a cohort sampled during active COVID-19.

This clone was detected a few times. At one end the junction does not follow the germline gene, possibly because of a read error. This chain links TRBV20-1 with TRBJ1-1; no clear D. The length of the CDR3 is 10 residues. Germline V gene data show CDR1 as DFQATT and CDR2 as SNEGSKA (reference sequence). The CDR3 sequence: CSARGADAFF. DNA of the CDR3: TGCAGTGCTAGAGGGGCTGACGCTTTCTTT.

The sample holds a few counts of this clone. The chain is built from TRBV20-1 and TRBJ2-1; D ambiguous. Germline CDR1 DFQATT, CDR2 SNEGSKA (reference sequence). The CDR3 consists of 11 residues. Trimming removed 2 bases from V and 5 bases from J, with 4 bases in between. CDR3: CSARRDNEQFF. The CDR3, as DNA: TGCAGTGCTAGACGTGACAATGAGCAGTTCTTC.

The rearrangement uses TRBV19 and TRBJ2-7; no clear D gene. CDR3 size: 14 residues. Trimming stripped 5 bases from V and 3 bases from J, with 14 bases between. Germline V gives CDR1 LNHDA, CDR2 SQIVND (reference sequence). CDR3 nucleotide sequence: TGTGCCAGTAGTTCTCAGAGCAGAGGCTACGAGCAGTACTTC. Translated: CASSSQSRGYEQYF.

This chain uses TRBV5-1 with TRBJ2-1; TRBD2 matches 13 bases. The J segment lost 10 bases and the V segment lost 0 bases, leaving 7 bases of the junction unmatched. Germline loops: CDR1 SGHRS, CDR2 YFSETQ. This CDR3 has 16 amino acids. Here the CDR3 DNA reads TGCGCCAGCAGCTTGGTTGGACTAGCGGGGGTCGAGGAGCAGTTCTTC. It yields the protein CASSLVGLAGVEEQFF.

This clone was found a few times. V is TRBV18 and J is TRBJ2-7; possibly TRBD2 for D (5 bases). CDR3 length equals 15 residues. Trimming left V 6 bases short and J 5 bases short, with 20 bases between. Germline CDR1 KGHSH, CDR2 LQKENI. The CDR3 sequence: CASSLLAEVLDEQYF. For the CDR3, the DNA is TGTGCCAGCTCCCTGCTGGCGGAGGTGCTTGACGAGCAGTACTTC.

The chain employs TRBV5-8 and TRBJ2-2; TRBD2 matches 13 bases. Germline-derived CDR1 and CDR2 are SGHTS and YDEGEE. V lost 4 bases to trimming and J lost 8 bases; unmatched junction nucleotides: 5. This CDR3 contains 15 residues. The CDR3 DNA follows: TGTGCCAGCAGCCCGGGACTAGCGGGATCTGGGGAGCTGTTTTTT. Encoded protein: CASSPGLAGSGELFF.

This clone has just one count. The chain combines TRBV5-1 with TRBJ1-2, with a tentative D call TRBD1 (6 bases). The CDR3 runs 13 residues. Trimming removed 4 bases at V and 8 bases at J, with 15 bases between. Looked up from germline, CDR1 is SGHRS and CDR2 is YFSETQ. DNA for the CDR3: TGCGCCAGCAGCCAACAGGGAGTAGGCGGCTACACCTTC. Protein: CASSQQGVGGYTF.

V is TRBV10-3 and J is TRBJ1-3; 7 bases line up with TRBD1. Germline lookup yields CDR1 ENHRY and CDR2 SYGVKD. The trim removed 3 bases at V and 0 bases at J, leaving 5 bases unmatched. The CDR3 is 16 residues long. Written as DNA, the CDR3 is TGTGCCATCAGTGAATACGGGACAGCCTCTGGAAACACCATATATTTT. It codes for CAISEYGTASGNTIYF.

The gene calls are TRBV5-1 and TRBJ1-5; maybe TRBD1 (6 bases). The V and J ends lost 2 bases and 8 bases respectively, with 11 bases between them. The CDR3 sequence is 13 residues long. Looked up from germline, CDR1 is SGHRS and CDR2 is YFSETQ. Here the CDR3 DNA reads TGCGCCAGCAGCTTTCAGGGGCAAGAGCCCCAGCATTTT. It encodes CASSFQGQEPQHF. Combining the CDR3 with reference TRBV5-1 and TRBJ1-5 gives the whole variable domain KAGVTQTPRYLIKTRGQQVTLSCSPISGHRSVSWYQQTPGQGLQFLFEYFSETQRNKGNFPGRFSGRQFSNSRSEMNVSTLELGDSALYLCASSFQGQEPQHFGDGTRLSIL.

In this sample, this clone turned up a few times. This chain links TRBV5-4 with TRBJ2-2, with D perhaps TRBD2 (5 bases). Per germline, CDR1 SGHNT and CDR2 YYREEE (reference sequence). V gave up 4 bases and J gave up 4 bases, with 11 bases separating them. This CDR3 is built from 14 residues. The CDR3 loop reads CASSPGGGTGELFF. CDR3 bases: TGTGCCAGCAGCCCAGGCGGAGGCACCGGGGAGCTGTTTTTT.

This clone has a handful of counts. The chain couples TRBV5-8 to TRBJ1-4; TRBD1 matches at 7 bases. CDR3 length equals 14 residues. V was pared by 1 base and J by 7 bases, with 4 bases of the junction left unmatched. In germline, CDR1 is SGHTS, CDR2 YDEGEE. The CDR3 region has the DNA TGTGCCAGCAGCTTGAAGGGGGCTGGTGAAAAACTGTTTTTT. It encodes CASSLKGAGEKLFF.

The chain uses TRBV28 and TRBJ1-2; D is unclear. The CDR3 is made up of 16 amino acids. CDR1 MDHEN and CDR2 SYDVKM come from the germline V gene. Trimming left V 4 bases short and J 2 bases short, with 17 bases between. CDR3 sequence: CASSSLVDPKNYGYTF. The CDR3 DNA follows: TGTGCCAGCAGTTCCCTAGTTGACCCGAAAAACTATGGCTACACCTTC.

The chain couples TRBV5-1 to TRBJ2-2; TRBD1 is a possible D gene (6 bases). V was cut by 0 bases and J by 3 bases, with 9 bases left in between. Per the germline V gene, CDR1 is SGHRS and CDR2 is YFSETQ. This CDR3 has 15 residues. CDR3 bases: TGCGCCAGCAGCTTGGGTGGGGGCGACACCGGGGAGCTGTTTTTT. It is translated as CASSLGGGDTGELFF. Combining the CDR3 with reference TRBV5-1 and TRBJ2-2 gives the whole variable domain KAGVTQTPRYLIKTRGQQVTLSCSPISGHRSVSWYQQTPGQGLQFLFEYFSETQRNKGNFPGRFSGRQFSNSRSEMNVSTLELGDSALYLCASSLGGGDTGELFFGEGSRLTVL.

The chain carries TRBV2 and TRBJ2-2, with 7 bases identical to TRBD2. The J segment lost 0 bases and the V segment lost 5 bases, leaving 3 bases of the junction unmatched. The germline CDR1 and CDR2 sequences are SNHLY and FYNNEI. CDR3 length equals 15 residues. CDR3 DNA: TGTGCCAGCAGTCGGACTAGATCGAACACCGGGGAGCTGTTTTTT. This translates into CASSRTRSNTGELFF.

The chain combines TRBV30 with TRBJ1-2; D may be TRBD1 (6 bases). Between the trimmed V and J ends, which lost 2 bases and 4 bases, there was a span of 17 bases. The CDR3 totals 15 residues. CDR1 is GTSNPN and CDR2 is SVGIG in the germline V gene (reference sequence). The CDR3 reads CAWSPHRERGYGYTF. The CDR3 nucleotides are TGTGCCTGGAGTCCCCACAGGGAGAGGGGCTATGGCTACACCTTC.

This rearrangement joins TRBV5-5 to TRBJ2-1; 11 bases map to TRBD2. This CDR3 is 15 amino acids long. Germline CDR1 SGHKS, CDR2 YYEKEE (reference sequence). Trimming cost V 4 bases and J 8 bases; bases outside gene matches: 8. CDR3 protein: CASSPTSGSSHEQFF. CDR3 in DNA: TGTGCCAGCAGCCCTACTAGCGGGAGTTCCCATGAGCAGTTCTTC.

The rearrangement joins TRBV3-1 (or the pseudogene TRBV3-2) to TRBJ2-1, with 11 positions matching TRBD2. Losses at the gene ends were 4 bases for V and 7 bases for J; bases not matched to a gene: 3. This CDR3 spans 14 amino acids. Germline CDR1 reads LGHDT; CDR2 reads YNNKEL (reference sequence). The CDR3 DNA follows: TGTGCCAGCAGCCCCTGGACTAGCGGGAATGAGCAGTTCTTC. Translating gives CASSPWTSGNEQFF.

The rearrangement links TRBV11-3 to TRBJ1-4; D possibly corresponds to TRBD1 (5 bases). The CDR3 length is 13 residues. V lost 2 bases and J lost 8, with 9 bases in between. CDR1 SGHNT and CDR2 YENEEA come from the germline V gene. CDR3: CASSLRPGEKLFF. CDR3 nucleotide sequence: TGTGCCAGCAGCTTACGACCAGGGGAAAAACTGTTTTTT.

There are a few counts of this clone. The chain is built from TRBV6-1 and TRBJ2-7, with 8 positions matching TRBD1. Trimming cost V 3 bases and J 5 bases; bases outside gene matches: 9. Germline CDR1 and CDR2: MNHNS and SASEGT. This CDR3 has 15 residues. The CDR3 spells CASSDPRTGFDEQYF. The CDR3 DNA reads TGTGCCAGCAGTGACCCAAGGACAGGGTTTGACGAGCAGTACTTC.

This chain joins TRBV7-9 and TRBJ2-7, with TRBD2 matching 13 bases. The V and J ends lost 6 bases and 7 bases, in that order; junction bases with no gene match: 9. From germline, CDR1 is SEHNR and CDR2 FQNEAQ (reference sequence). CDR3 length: 15 amino acids. The CDR3 DNA reads as TGTGCCAGCAGAGGACTAGCGGGAGAACTCGGAGAGCAGTACTTC. Its protein product is CASRGLAGELGEQYF.

The chain links TRBV5-4 to TRBJ2-7; TRBD1 might be the D (6 bases). This CDR3 region has 16 residues. CDR1 and CDR2 from the germline V gene are SGHNT and YYREEE (reference sequence). V dropped 5 bases and J dropped 7 bases, with 25 bases sitting between them. The CDR3, as DNA: TGTGCCAGCAGTCCCCAGGGTGGGGGCGGTATACGAGAGCAGTACTTC. This translates into CASSPQGGGGIREQYF.

The chain employs TRBV6-6 and TRBJ2-2; 11 bases align to TRBD2. This CDR3 is 16 amino acids long. J was trimmed by 3 bases and V by 5 bases; bases with no gene match: 5. Germline-derived CDR1 and CDR2 are MNHNY and SVGAGI (reference sequence). The CDR3 DNA is TGTGCCAGCAGTAGTAGCGGGGGGGTCTACACCGGGGAGCTGTTTTTT. Its protein product is CASSSSGGVYTGELFF.

The chain carries TRBV5-5 and TRBJ2-7; 11 bases are shared with TRBD1. The CDR3 consists of 14 residues. From germline, CDR1 is SGHKS and CDR2 YYEKEE (reference sequence). The V gene end was trimmed by 6 bases and the J gene end by 11 bases; junction bases not matched to a gene: 13. In DNA, the CDR3 is TGTGCCAGCACTCTTCTCCAGGGACAGGGGGAAAAGTACTTC. Its translation: CASTLLQGQGEKYF.

The chain links TRBV28 to TRBJ1-2; TRBD1 agrees at 9 bases. The CDR3 contains 13 residues. The germline V gene encodes CDR1 MDHEN and CDR2 SYDVKM. The CDR3 DNA reads as TGTGCTTTGTTCGGGGGACAGGGTTATGGCTACACCTTC. Translation gives CALFGGQGYGYTF.

The CDR3 loop reads CASSVVGAGTEAFF. In nucleotides, the CDR3 is TGTGCCAGCAGCGTAGTAGGGGCTGGCACTGAAGCTTTCTTT. This chain uses TRBV9 with TRBJ1-1; tentative D call: TRBD1 (5 bases). Trimming cost V 0 bases and J 4 bases, with 10 bases left between them. The CDR3 covers 14 residues. Germline V lookup: CDR1 SGDLS, CDR2 YYNGEE.